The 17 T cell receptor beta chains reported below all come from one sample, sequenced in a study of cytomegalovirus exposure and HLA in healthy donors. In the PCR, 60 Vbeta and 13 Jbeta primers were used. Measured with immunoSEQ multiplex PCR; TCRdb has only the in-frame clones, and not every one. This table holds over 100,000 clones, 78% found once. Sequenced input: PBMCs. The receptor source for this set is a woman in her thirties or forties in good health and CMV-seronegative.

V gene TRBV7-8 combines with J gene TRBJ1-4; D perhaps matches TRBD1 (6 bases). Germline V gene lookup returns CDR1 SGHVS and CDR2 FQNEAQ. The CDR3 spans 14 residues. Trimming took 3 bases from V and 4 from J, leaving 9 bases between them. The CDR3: CASSFAGVNEKLFF. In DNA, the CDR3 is TGTGCCAGCAGCTTCGCAGGGGTTAATGAAAAACTGTTTTTT. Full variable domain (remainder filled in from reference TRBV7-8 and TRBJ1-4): GAGVSQSPRYKVAKRGQDVALRCDPISGHVSLFWYQQALGQGPEFLTYFQNEAQLDKSGLPSDRFFAERPEGSVSTLKIQRTQQEDSAVYLCASSFAGVNEKLFFGSGTQLSVL.

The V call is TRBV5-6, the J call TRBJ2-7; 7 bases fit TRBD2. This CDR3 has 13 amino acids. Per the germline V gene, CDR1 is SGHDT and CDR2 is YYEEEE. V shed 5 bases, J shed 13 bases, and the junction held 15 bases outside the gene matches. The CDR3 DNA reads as TGTGCCAGCAGGTTATCGATTGGGGGGACTACTTACTTC. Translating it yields CASRLSIGGTTYF. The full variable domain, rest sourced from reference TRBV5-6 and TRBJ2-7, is DAGVTQSPTHLIKTRGQQVTLRCSPKSGHDTVSWYQQALGQGPQFIFQYYEEEERQRGNFPDRFSGHQFPNYSSELNVNALLLGDSALYLCASRLSIGGTTYFGPGTRLTVT.

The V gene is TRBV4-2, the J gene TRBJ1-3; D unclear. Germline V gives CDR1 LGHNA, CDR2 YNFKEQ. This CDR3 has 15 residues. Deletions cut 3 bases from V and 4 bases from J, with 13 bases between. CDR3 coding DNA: TGTGCCAGCAGCCACGGGAATAACAAGGGAAACACCATATATTTT. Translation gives CASSHGNNKGNTIYF.

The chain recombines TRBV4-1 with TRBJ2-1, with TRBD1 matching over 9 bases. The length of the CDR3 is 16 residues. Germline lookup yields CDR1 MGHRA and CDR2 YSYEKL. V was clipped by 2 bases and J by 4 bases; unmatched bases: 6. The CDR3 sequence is CASSQPGTGLYNEQFF. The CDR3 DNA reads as TGCGCCAGCAGCCAACCCGGGACAGGGCTATACAATGAGCAGTTCTTC.

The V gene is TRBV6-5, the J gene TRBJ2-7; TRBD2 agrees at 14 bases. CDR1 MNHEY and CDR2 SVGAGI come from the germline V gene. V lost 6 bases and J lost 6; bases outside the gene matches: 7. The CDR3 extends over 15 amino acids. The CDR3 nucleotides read TGTGCCAGCAGGCGTTCTGGGACTAGCGGGAGCGAGCAGTACTTC. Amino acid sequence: CASRRSGTSGSEQYF.

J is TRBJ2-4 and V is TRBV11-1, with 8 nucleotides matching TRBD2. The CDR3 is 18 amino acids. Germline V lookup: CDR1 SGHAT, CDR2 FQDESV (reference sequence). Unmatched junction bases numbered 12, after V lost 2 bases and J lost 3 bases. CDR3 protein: CASSLTYGGRLGKNIQYF. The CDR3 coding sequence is TGTGCCAGCAGCTTAACGTACGGCGGGAGGTTGGGCAAAAACATTCAGTACTTC.

The CDR3 spells CASSLWPSSYNEQFF. CDR3 DNA sequence: TGTGCCAGCAGTTTATGGCCTAGCTCCTACAATGAGCAGTTCTTC. The V gene is TRBV27, the J gene TRBJ2-1; no definite D call. The CDR3 totals 15 residues. In germline, CDR1 is MNHEY, CDR2 SMNVEV (reference sequence). V lost 1 base and J 0 bases, leaving 7 bases between the germline ends.

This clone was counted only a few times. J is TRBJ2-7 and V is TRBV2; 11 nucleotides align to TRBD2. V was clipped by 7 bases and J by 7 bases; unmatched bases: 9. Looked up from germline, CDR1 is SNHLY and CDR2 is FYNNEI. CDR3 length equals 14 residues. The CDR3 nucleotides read TGTGCCAGCATGGCGGGACTAGCGGCGCTTGAGCAGTACTTC. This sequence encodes CASMAGLAALEQYF.

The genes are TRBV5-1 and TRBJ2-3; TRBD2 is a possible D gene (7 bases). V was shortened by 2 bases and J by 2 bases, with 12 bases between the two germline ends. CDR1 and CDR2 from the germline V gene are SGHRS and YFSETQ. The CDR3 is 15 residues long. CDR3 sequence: CASSFRGGATDTQYF. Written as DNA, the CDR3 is TGCGCCAGCAGCTTTCGTGGGGGGGCCACAGATACGCAGTATTTT.

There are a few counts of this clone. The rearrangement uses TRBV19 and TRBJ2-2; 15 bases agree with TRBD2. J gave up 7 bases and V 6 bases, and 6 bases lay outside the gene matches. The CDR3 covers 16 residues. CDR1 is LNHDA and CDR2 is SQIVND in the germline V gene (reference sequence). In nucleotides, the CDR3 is TGTGCCAGTAGCGGCGGGACTAGCGGGAGGATCGGGGAGCTGTTTTTT. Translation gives CASSGGTSGRIGELFF.

The CDR3 protein is CASSLWTGSVSDTQYF. CDR3 DNA: TGTGCCAGCAGCCTTTGGACTGGTTCTGTGTCAGATACGCAGTATTTT. The rearrangement joins TRBV11-2 to TRBJ2-3; D is perhaps TRBD2 (5 bases). V dropped 5 bases and J dropped 4 bases, with 19 bases sitting between them. This CDR3 region has 16 residues. In germline, CDR1 is SGHAT, CDR2 FQNNGV.

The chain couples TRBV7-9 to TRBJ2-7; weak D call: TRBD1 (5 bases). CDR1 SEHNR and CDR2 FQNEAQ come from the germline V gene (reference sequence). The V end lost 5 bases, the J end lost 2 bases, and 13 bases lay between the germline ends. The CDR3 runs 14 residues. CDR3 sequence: CASSPDSGPYEQYF. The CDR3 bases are TGTGCCAGCAGCCCCGACAGTGGCCCCTACGAGCAGTACTTC.

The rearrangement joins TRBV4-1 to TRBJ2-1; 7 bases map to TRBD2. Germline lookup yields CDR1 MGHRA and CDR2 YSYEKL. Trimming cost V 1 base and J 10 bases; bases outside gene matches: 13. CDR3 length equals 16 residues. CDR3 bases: TGCGCCAGCAGCCAAGGCTCTAGGCGGGAGACTCGGGAGCAGTTCTTC. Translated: CASSQGSRRETREQFF.

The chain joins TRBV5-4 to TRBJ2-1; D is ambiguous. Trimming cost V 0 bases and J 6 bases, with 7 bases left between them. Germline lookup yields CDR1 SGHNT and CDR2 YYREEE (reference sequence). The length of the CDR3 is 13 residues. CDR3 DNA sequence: TGTGCCAGCAGCTTGGATCGTCCCAATGAGCAGTTCTTC. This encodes CASSLDRPNEQFF.

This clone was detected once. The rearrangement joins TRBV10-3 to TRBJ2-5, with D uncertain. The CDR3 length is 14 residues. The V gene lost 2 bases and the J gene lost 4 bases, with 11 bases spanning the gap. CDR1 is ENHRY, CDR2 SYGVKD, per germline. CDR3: CAISEQGRGETQYF. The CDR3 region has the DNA TGTGCCATCAGTGAGCAAGGCAGAGGAGAGACCCAGTACTTC.

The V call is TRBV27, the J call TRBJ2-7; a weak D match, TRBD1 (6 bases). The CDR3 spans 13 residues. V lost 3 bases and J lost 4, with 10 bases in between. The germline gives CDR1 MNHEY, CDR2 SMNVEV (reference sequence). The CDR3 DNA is TGTGCCAGCAGTTTTATACAGGGATACGAGCAGTACTTC. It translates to CASSFIQGYEQYF.

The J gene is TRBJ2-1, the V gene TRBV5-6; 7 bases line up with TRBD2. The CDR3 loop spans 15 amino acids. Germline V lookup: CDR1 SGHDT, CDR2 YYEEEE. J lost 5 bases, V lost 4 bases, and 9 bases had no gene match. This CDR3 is CASSPGLGVNNEQFF. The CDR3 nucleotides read TGTGCCAGCAGCCCCGGACTAGGGGTGAACAATGAGCAGTTCTTC.